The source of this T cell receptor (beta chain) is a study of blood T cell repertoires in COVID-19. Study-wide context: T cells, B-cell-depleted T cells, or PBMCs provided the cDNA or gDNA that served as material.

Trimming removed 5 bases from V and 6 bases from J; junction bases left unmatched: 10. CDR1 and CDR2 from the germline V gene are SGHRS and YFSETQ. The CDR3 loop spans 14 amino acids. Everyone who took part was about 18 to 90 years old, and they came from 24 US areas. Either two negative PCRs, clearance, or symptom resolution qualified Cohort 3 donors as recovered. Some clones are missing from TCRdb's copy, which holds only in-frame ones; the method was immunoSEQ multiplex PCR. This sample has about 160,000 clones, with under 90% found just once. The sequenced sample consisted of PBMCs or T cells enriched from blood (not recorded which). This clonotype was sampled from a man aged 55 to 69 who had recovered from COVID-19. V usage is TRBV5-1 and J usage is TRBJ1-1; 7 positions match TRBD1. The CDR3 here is CASSSFTGVAEAFF. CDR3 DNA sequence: TGCGCCAGCAGTTCTTTTACAGGGGTTGCTGAAGCTTTCTTT.